The 9 T cell receptor beta chains below come from one sample, sequenced in a study of T cell responses to AZD1222 COVID-19 vaccine. Measured with immunoSEQ multiplex PCR; TCRdb has only the in-frame clones, and not every one. Of 140,000 to 150,000 clones detected, roughly 91% appear once; the ten largest clones hold about 9%. This specimen consisted of peripheral blood, obtained on day 0 of AZD1222 vaccination. All receptors derive from an adult in good health.

This clone was seen a few times. The V gene is TRBV29-1, the J gene TRBJ2-1; 9 nucleotides line up with TRBD2. Per the germline V gene, CDR1 is SQVTM and CDR2 is ANQGSEA. Trimming removed 7 bases from V and 2 bases from J; junction bases left unmatched: 9. There are 15 residues in the CDR3. CDR3 coding DNA: TGCAGCGCCGTTAGCGGGGGAATAACCTACAATGAGCAGTTCTTC. It translates to CSAVSGGITYNEQFF.

The chain employs TRBV7-8 and TRBJ2-5, with D possibly TRBD2 on 7 matching bases. With 3 bases removed from V and 3 bases from J, the gap between germline ends came to 14 bases. The CDR3 extends over 15 amino acids. Per the germline V gene, CDR1 is SGHVS and CDR2 is FQNEAQ. The CDR3 spells CASSLGGAREETQYF. The CDR3 DNA is TGTGCCAGCAGCTTGGGGGGGGCCAGAGAAGAGACCCAGTACTTC.

J is TRBJ2-7 and V is TRBV7-6, with TRBD1 matching over 10 bases. V trimming: 1 base; J trimming: 0 bases; junction bases outside the gene matches: 6. This CDR3 spans 17 amino acids. The V gene's germline CDR1 is SGHVS and CDR2 FNYEAQ. CDR3 coding DNA: TGTGCCAGCAGCTTAGGGCCGGGGACAGGGGTCTCCTACGAGCAGTACTTC. Translated: CASSLGPGTGVSYEQYF.

This chain links TRBV5-6 with TRBJ2-3; 8 bases are shared with TRBD2. CDR1 and CDR2 (germline): SGHDT, YYEEEE. With V trimmed by 5 bases and J by 6 bases, 11 bases remained unmatched. The CDR3 runs to 15 residues. This CDR3 reads CASRKAGANFDTQYF. The CDR3 DNA follows: TGTGCCAGCAGGAAAGCGGGGGCCAATTTCGATACGCAGTATTTT.

The chain joins TRBV5-1 to TRBJ2-2; the D is unclear. The CDR3 has 12 residues. V lost 2 bases and J 3 bases, leaving 2 bases between the germline ends. The germline gives CDR1 SGHRS, CDR2 YFSETQ. The DNA of the CDR3 is TGCGCCAGCAGCTTTGACACCGGGGAGCTGTTTTTT. Encoded protein: CASSFDTGELFF.

This clone was seen once. The rearrangement uses TRBV18 and TRBJ1-2; no reliable D call. The CDR3 has 15 residues. V was pared by 4 bases and J by 6 bases, with 18 bases between. Germline V CDR1 and CDR2: KGHSH, LQKENI. The CDR3 region has the DNA TGTGCCAGCTCACTGGTGGAGCGACCCCCCCATGGCTACACCTTC. Amino acid sequence: CASSLVERPPHGYTF.

The gene calls are TRBV6-5 and TRBJ1-2; D is ambiguous. The V gene lost 7 bases and the J gene lost 4 bases, with 13 bases spanning the gap. The germline V gene has CDR1 MNHEY and CDR2 SVGAGI. The CDR3 loop spans 13 amino acids. CDR3 region: CASTPRQPYGYTF. CDR3 nucleotides: TGTGCCAGCACCCCCAGGCAGCCCTATGGCTACACCTTC.

This clone occurred once. The rearrangement uses TRBV7-8 and TRBJ1-2, with 8 bases aligning to TRBD1. Germline V gene sequence: CDR1 SGHVS, CDR2 FQNEAQ. The CDR3 sequence is 13 residues long. V shed 2 bases and J 4 bases; nucleotides not matched to a gene: 0. The CDR3 coding sequence is TGTGCCAGCAGCTTAACAGGGGGCTATGGCTACACCTTC. It specifies CASSLTGGYGYTF.

This clone was seen a single time. The J gene is TRBJ2-7, the V gene TRBV19; D is uncertain. Germline V gene lookup returns CDR1 LNHDA and CDR2 SQIVND (reference sequence). The CDR3 is 13 amino acids. V lost 4 bases and J 6 bases, leaving 13 bases between the germline ends. Written as DNA, the CDR3 is TGTGCCAGTAGTAACACGCCGAGCAGCGAGCAGTACTTC. Encoded protein: CASSNTPSSEQYF.